The clone carrying this T cell receptor beta chain was seen many times. Its antigen is unknown. CDR1 and CDR2 from the germline V gene are LNHNV and YYDKDF (reference sequence). This CDR3 is 19 amino acids long. After removal of 0 bases from V and 2 bases from J, the junction contained 11 bases not matched to a gene. The data originate from a study of T cells in Graves' hyperthyroidism and ophthalmopathy. Background on the study: The initial diagnosis was the point when peripheral blood was collected, ahead of any treatment.

General study points: Ophthalmopathy and stable hyperthyroidism were separated by a 13 V-J model.

RNA transcripts were the template for amplifying TCR beta CDR3 regions. HTBI primers were used for first-round RT-PCR of the TCR CDR3. Via MiXCR, TCRdb re-called the multiplex PCR reads, giving one row per CDR3 protein. The sample shows about 600,000 distinct CDR3 sequences, more than 14% of them seen only once. Cells are PBMCs isolated from more than 8.5 ml of fresh blood. Sequenced: blood. The chain uses TRBV15 and TRBJ2-5; TRBD2 matches at 11 bases. This sequence was found in a woman aged 50 to 60 with Graves' ophthalmopathy. The CDR3 region is CATSRDGDGGTSGQETQYF. For the CDR3, the DNA is TGTGCCACCAGCAGAGATGGGGACGGCGGGACTAGCGGACAAGAGACCCAGTACTTC.